The TCR beta chain under discussion was sequenced for a study of T-cell memory formation after mild COVID-19. Turning to the study itself: TCR clusters were mostly donor specific.

CDR1 and CDR2 (germline): MNHEY, SVGAGI. This CDR3 region has 11 residues. Between the trimmed V and J ends, which lost 4 bases and 9 bases, there was a span of 7 bases. This clonotype was seen a few times. Antigen specificity is unknown. Via MiXCR, TCRdb re-called the 5' RACE reads, giving one row per CDR3 protein. This table holds 98,000 or so distinct CDR3 sequences, 15% to 20% found once. Findings of the study overall: Pre-infection memory carried some responding clones, suggesting that cross-reactive memory joined.

Sequencing input: PBMCs or a T cell subset sorted from them (not recorded which). The chain is built from TRBV6-5 and TRBJ2-1, with unresolved D. The source of this sequence is a man aged 18-30 years who had mild COVID-19 (a few samples of this study predate the infection). Cell type and time point are not known. Here the CDR3 reads CASSSRREQFF. DNA for the CDR3: TGTGCCAGCAGTTCTCGTCGTGAGCAGTTCTTC.